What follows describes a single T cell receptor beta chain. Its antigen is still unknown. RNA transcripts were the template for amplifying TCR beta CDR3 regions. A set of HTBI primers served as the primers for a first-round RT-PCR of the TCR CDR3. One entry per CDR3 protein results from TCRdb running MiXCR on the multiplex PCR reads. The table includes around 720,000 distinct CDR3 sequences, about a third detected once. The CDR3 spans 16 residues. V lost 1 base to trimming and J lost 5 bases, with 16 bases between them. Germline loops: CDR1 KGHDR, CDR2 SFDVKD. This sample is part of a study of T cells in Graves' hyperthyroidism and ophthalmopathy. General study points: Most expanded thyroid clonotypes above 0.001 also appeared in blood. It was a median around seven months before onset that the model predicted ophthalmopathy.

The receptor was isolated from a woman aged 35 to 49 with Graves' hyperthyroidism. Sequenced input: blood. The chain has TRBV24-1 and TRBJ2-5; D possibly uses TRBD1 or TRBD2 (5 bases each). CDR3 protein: CATSDFGGGRVETQYF. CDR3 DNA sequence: TGTGCCACCAGTGATTTTGGGGGTGGACGAGTCGAGACCCAGTACTTC.